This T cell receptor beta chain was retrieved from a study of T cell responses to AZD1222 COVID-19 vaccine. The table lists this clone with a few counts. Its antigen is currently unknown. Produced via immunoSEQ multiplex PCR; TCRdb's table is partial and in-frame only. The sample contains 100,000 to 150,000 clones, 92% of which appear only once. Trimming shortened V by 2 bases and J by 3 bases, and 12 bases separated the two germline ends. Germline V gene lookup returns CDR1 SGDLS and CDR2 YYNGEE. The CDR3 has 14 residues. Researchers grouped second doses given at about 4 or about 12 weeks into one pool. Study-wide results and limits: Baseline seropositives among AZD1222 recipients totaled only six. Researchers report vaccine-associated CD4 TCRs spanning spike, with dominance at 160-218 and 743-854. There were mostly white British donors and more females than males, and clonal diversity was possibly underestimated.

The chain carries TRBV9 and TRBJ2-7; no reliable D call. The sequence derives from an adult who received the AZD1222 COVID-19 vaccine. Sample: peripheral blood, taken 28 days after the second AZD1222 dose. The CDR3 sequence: CASSVLPTLYEQYF. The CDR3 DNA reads TGTGCCAGCAGCGTCTTACCCACCCTCTACGAGCAGTACTTC.